These T cell receptor beta chains were read from a single sample in a study of CD8 T cells in ankylosing spondylitis. TCRdb fed the 5' RACE reads into MiXCR, producing one record per CDR3 protein. Found here are under 150,000 distinct CDR3 sequences, about 15% of them singletons; the top ten hold approximately 30%. The specimen was blood, either unsorted or a sorted T cell fraction (not recorded which). Receptors were obtained from a male donor with ankylosing spondylitis. Each CDR3 is given without its conserved first and last residue.

V gene: TRBV9
CDR3 protein: ASSVALVRSSGSPIYNEQF

V gene: TRBV5-1
CDR3 protein: ASRSGYNEQF

V gene: TRBV5-6
CDR3 protein: ASSPGGYRGGWDEQF

V gene: TRBV29-1
CDR3 protein: SVTRTGELF

V gene: TRBV5-1
CDR3 protein: ASSVTGETGELF

V gene: TRBV29-1
CDR3 protein: SENGQGETQY

V gene: TRBV29-1
CDR3 protein: SVVCRHGGDSPLH

V gene: TRBV28
CDR3 protein: ASSSRTGGARNEQF

V gene: TRBV7-9
CDR3 protein: ASTTTGANTEAF

V gene: TRBV7-2
CDR3 protein: ASSLAGLPPHEQF

V gene: TRBV9
CDR3 protein: ASSVGWGSYEQY